The 32 T cell receptor beta chains reported below all come from one sample, sequenced in a study of blood T cell repertoires in COVID-19. TCRdb's copy holds only in-frame clones and misses some; the assay was immunoSEQ multiplex PCR. Of more than 65,000 clones in the sample, around 91% were seen once. Sequencing was done on a sample of peripheral blood. The receptors were sampled from a human donor in a cohort sampled during active COVID-19.

The chain employs TRBV28 and TRBJ2-7; D perhaps matches TRBD2 (7 bases). CDR1 is MDHEN and CDR2 is SYDVKM in the germline V gene. V shed 7 bases and J shed 3 bases, with 19 bases lying between them. The CDR3 has 15 amino acids. The CDR3 bases are TGTGCCAGCACCCGGAGGGGGGGACCTAACTACGAGCAGTACTTC. It codes for CASTRRGGPNYEQYF.

V gene TRBV12-3 or TRBV12-4 combines with J gene TRBJ1-6; 7 bases are a match to TRBD1. V shed 7 bases and J 13 bases; nucleotides not matched to a gene: 7. CDR3 length: 12 residues. Written as DNA, the CDR3 is TGTGCCAGCACCACACAGGGGCTGCCCCTCCACTTT. Translating gives CASTTQGLPLHF.

The chain joins TRBV27 to TRBJ2-7; TRBD1 agrees at 7 bases. The CDR3 extends over 13 amino acids. Losses at the gene ends were 6 bases for V and 2 bases for J; bases not matched to a gene: 4. In germline, CDR1 is MNHEY, CDR2 SMNVEV (reference sequence). The CDR3 sequence is CASSHDRAYEQYF. The CDR3 DNA is TGTGCCAGCAGCCATGACAGGGCCTACGAGCAGTACTTC.

The CDR3 protein is CASSQSFSDGYTF. DNA of the CDR3: TGTGCCAGCAGCCAGAGTTTTTCCGATGGCTACACCTTC. The chain has TRBV4-2 and TRBJ1-2; no clear D. Between the trimmed V and J ends, which lost 3 bases and 6 bases, there was a span of 11 bases. Germline V gene sequence: CDR1 LGHNA, CDR2 YNFKEQ. This CDR3 is built from 13 residues.

The gene calls are TRBV28 and TRBJ1-4; no firm D call. Trimming pared 6 bases from V and 0 bases from J, leaving 17 bases between. The CDR3 has 17 amino acids. CDR1 is MDHEN, CDR2 SYDVKM, per germline. The CDR3 here is CASRKGGTYATNEKLFF. CDR3 nucleotide sequence: TGTGCCAGCAGGAAGGGAGGAACCTATGCAACTAATGAAAAACTGTTTTTT.

The chain employs TRBV6-5 and TRBJ2-5; 12 bases match TRBD2. J lost 4 bases, V lost 5 bases, and 5 bases had no gene match. Germline V gives CDR1 MNHEY, CDR2 SVGAGI. The CDR3 totals 15 residues. Here the CDR3 reads CASSPASGGAETQYF. The CDR3 nucleotides are TGTGCCAGCAGTCCGGCTAGCGGGGGGGCAGAGACCCAGTACTTC.

The chain's CDR3 is CASSLGGDTEAFF. CDR3 nucleotide sequence: TGCGCCAGCAGCTTGGGGGGAGACACTGAAGCTTTCTTT. The chain joins TRBV5-1 to TRBJ1-1; D unclear. The CDR3 loop spans 13 amino acids. Germline V gene data show CDR1 as SGHRS and CDR2 as YFSETQ. With 0 bases removed from V and 3 bases from J, the gap between germline ends came to 6 bases.

The CDR3 DNA sequence: TGTGGAAGGGACAGGTCTACGGAGCAGTACTTC. Amino acid sequence: CGRDRSTEQYF. V is TRBV7-5 and J is TRBJ2-7; the D call of TRBD1 is as the table states it, not checked on the DNA. TRBV7-5 is a pseudogene locus. This CDR3 is built from 11 residues.

This rearrangement joins TRBV2 to TRBJ2-5; 9 bases fit TRBD2. Germline CDR1 SNHLY, CDR2 FYNNEI. This CDR3 has 14 residues. The V segment lost 10 bases and the J segment 2 bases; nucleotides outside the gene matches: 8. In DNA, the CDR3 is TGTGCCACAAGACTAGCGGTTCATCAAGAGACCCAGTACTTC. This codes for CATRLAVHQETQYF.

The chain employs TRBV18 and TRBJ2-6; 8 nucleotides align to TRBD1. The CDR3 runs to 17 residues. From germline, CDR1 is KGHSH and CDR2 LQKENI. With V trimmed by 3 bases and J by 0 bases, 4 bases remained unmatched. The CDR3 reads CASSPGQVYSGANVLTF. DNA of the CDR3: TGTGCCAGCTCACCGGGACAGGTATACTCTGGGGCCAACGTCCTGACTTTC.

The J gene is TRBJ1-2, the V gene TRBV14; D is uncertain. This CDR3 contains 13 residues. Looked up from germline, CDR1 is SGHDN and CDR2 is FVKESK. The ends were cut back, 0 bases at V and 8 bases at J, with 10 bases in the middle. CDR3 sequence (DNA): TGTGCCAGCAGCCAAGAATCAAGTCGGGGCTACACCTTC. It is translated as CASSQESSRGYTF.

J is TRBJ2-1 and V is TRBV11-2; TRBD2 agrees at 10 bases. The CDR3 has 13 amino acids. The germline gives CDR1 SGHAT, CDR2 FQNNGV. V gave up 5 bases and J gave up 9 bases; unmatched junction bases: 4. The CDR3 sequence: CASSGSGGGEQFF. CDR3 DNA sequence: TGTGCCAGCAGCGGGAGCGGGGGGGGTGAGCAGTTCTTC.

This chain links TRBV24-1 with TRBJ1-5, with TRBD1 matching 7 bases. CDR1 and CDR2 (germline): KGHDR, SFDVKD. The CDR3 totals 14 residues. V shed 8 bases and J 6 bases; nucleotides not matched to a gene: 9. Here the CDR3 DNA reads TGTGCCACCATAAAGACAGGGTTTTGTCAGCCCCAGCATTTT. It is translated as CATIKTGFCQPQHF.

The rearrangement links TRBV5-6 to TRBJ2-7, with TRBD1 matching over 11 bases. Germline CDR1 is SGHDT and CDR2 is YYEEEE. This CDR3 is built from 14 residues. Trimming removed 5 bases from V and 5 bases from J; junction bases left unmatched: 6. The CDR3 DNA reads TGTGCCAGCAGTTACGGACAGGGGGCAGACGAGCAGTACTTC. It encodes CASSYGQGADEQYF.

The chain is built from TRBV11-2 and TRBJ2-7, with TRBD1 as a possible D gene (6 bases). Germline lookup yields CDR1 SGHAT and CDR2 FQNNGV. V shed 6 bases and J shed 0 bases, with 12 bases lying between them. This CDR3 has 14 amino acids. DNA for the CDR3: TGTGCCAGCAGGCGACAGGCAGCCTCCTACGAGCAGTACTTC. Its translation is CASRRQAASYEQYF. Together with reference TRBV11-2 and TRBJ2-7, the CDR3 gives the full variable domain: EAGVAQSPRYKIIEKRQSVAFWCNPISGHATLYWYQQILGQGPKLLIQFQNNGVVDDSQLPKDRFSAERLKGVDSTLKIQPAKLEDSAVYLCASRRQAASYEQYFGPGTRLTVT.

The rearrangement links TRBV4-1 to TRBJ1-4, with TRBD1 matching 12 bases. The J segment lost 8 bases and the V segment lost 10 bases, leaving 5 bases of the junction unmatched. The V gene's germline CDR1 is MGHRA and CDR2 YSYEKL. The CDR3 extends over 13 amino acids. CDR3 region: CATGTGGQEKLFF. CDR3 bases: TGCGCCACCGGGACAGGGGGCCAGGAAAAACTGTTTTTT.

The genes are TRBV4-2 and TRBJ1-2; TRBD1 aligns across 8 bases. Germline trimming cut 4 bases from V and 6 bases from J; bases unmatched to any gene: 7. The germline V gene has CDR1 LGHNA and CDR2 YNFKEQ. The CDR3 runs to 14 residues. The CDR3 here is CASSPLDRDNGYTF. CDR3 coding DNA: TGTGCCAGCAGCCCGTTGGACAGGGACAATGGCTACACCTTC.

V and J are TRBV5-1 and TRBJ1-6; D possibly corresponds to TRBD1 (5 bases). Germline-derived CDR1 and CDR2 are SGHRS and YFSETQ. The V and J ends lost 5 bases and 8 bases respectively, with 17 bases between them. The CDR3 is 15 amino acids. DNA of the CDR3: TGCGCCAGCAGTCTTAGCCAGGGAACAGATTCACCCCTCCACTTT. This translates into CASSLSQGTDSPLHF.

This clone has a handful of counts. The V gene is TRBV5-5, the J gene TRBJ1-4; 9 nucleotides agree with TRBD1. Unmatched junction bases numbered 3, after V lost 1 base and J lost 8 bases. CDR1 and CDR2 (germline): SGHKS, YYEKEE (reference sequence). The CDR3 totals 14 residues. The CDR3: CASSLLQGAEKLFF. CDR3 DNA sequence: TGTGCCAGCAGCTTGCTACAGGGGGCAGAAAAACTGTTTTTT.

The rearrangement uses TRBV19 and TRBJ1-5; D is ambiguous. Per the germline V gene, CDR1 is LNHDA and CDR2 is SQIVND (reference sequence). With 8 bases removed from V and 2 bases from J, the gap between germline ends came to 16 bases. The CDR3 runs 15 residues. CDR3 region: CASDTGFMGNQPQHF. Here the CDR3 DNA reads TGTGCCAGTGATACCGGGTTCATGGGCAATCAGCCCCAGCATTTT.

CDR3 sequence reads: CASSRGQGATYNEQFF. The CDR3 region has the DNA TGTGCCAGCAGCCGTGGACAGGGAGCTACCTACAATGAGCAGTTCTTC. The rearrangement links TRBV7-3 to TRBJ2-1; 8 bases align to TRBD1. Germline CDR1 SGHTA, CDR2 FQGTGA. V lost 5 bases to trimming and J lost 2 bases; unmatched junction nucleotides: 8. The CDR3 runs 16 residues. The full variable domain, its missing parts supplied by reference TRBV7-3 and TRBJ2-1, is GAGVSQTPSNKVTEKGKYVELRCDPISGHTALYWYRQSLGQGPEFLIYFQGTGAADDSGLPNDRFFAVRPEGSVSTLKIQRTERGDSAVYLCASSRGQGATYNEQFFGPGTRLTVL.

This rearrangement joins TRBV6-2 or TRBV6-3 to TRBJ2-2, with 10 positions matching TRBD1. The germline gives CDR1 MNHEY, CDR2 SVGEGT. V dropped 6 bases and J dropped 4; count of bases not matched to a gene: 8. This CDR3 is built from 16 residues. Here the CDR3 reads CASSHGWTGGTGELFF. In DNA form, the CDR3 reads TGTGCCAGCAGCCATGGGTGGACAGGGGGCACCGGGGAGCTGTTTTTT.

The V call is TRBV24-1, the J call TRBJ1-2, with D uncertain. V lost 2 bases and J 6 bases, leaving 15 bases between the germline ends. The CDR3 sequence is 15 residues long. CDR1 and CDR2 from the germline V gene are KGHDR and SFDVKD. The CDR3 DNA sequence: TGTGCCACCAGTGATTCACATGGGCGTCAGGATGGCTACACCTTC. It codes for CATSDSHGRQDGYTF.

V gene TRBV28 combines with J gene TRBJ1-2, with D perhaps TRBD1 (6 bases). Deletions cut 2 bases from V and 4 bases from J, with 17 bases between. Germline CDR1 MDHEN, CDR2 SYDVKM. The CDR3 runs to 16 residues. CDR3 sequence reads: CASSLGGARGIYGYTF. CDR3 DNA: TGTGCCAGCAGTTTAGGGGGGGCACGCGGGATCTATGGCTACACCTTC.

The gene calls are TRBV7-3 and TRBJ2-1; D possibly corresponds to TRBD2 (7 bases). Trimming stripped 2 bases from V and 4 bases from J, with 21 bases between. This CDR3 contains 18 residues. Per the germline V gene, CDR1 is SGHTA and CDR2 is FQGTGA. CDR3 sequence reads: CASSLEALGGGQYNEQFF. The DNA of the CDR3 is TGTGCCAGCAGCTTAGAGGCACTGGGCGGGGGCCAGTACAATGAGCAGTTCTTC.

The J gene is TRBJ2-7, the V gene TRBV4-1, with a tentative D call TRBD1 (6 bases). Germline values: CDR1 MGHRA, CDR2 YSYEKL. Trimming cost V 1 base and J 3 bases, with 10 bases left between them. This CDR3 has 14 amino acids. This CDR3 reads CASSQVLQGYEQYF. CDR3 bases: TGCGCCAGCAGCCAAGTGTTACAGGGCTACGAGCAGTACTTC.

This chain links TRBV7-9 with TRBJ2-7, with 8 nucleotides matching TRBD1. The ends lost 4 bases at V and 3 bases at J; junction bases unmatched: 11. Germline CDR1 and CDR2: SEHNR and FQNEAQ (reference sequence). The CDR3 totals 16 residues. The CDR3 DNA is TGTGCCAGCAGCTCAATAGAAGCGGACAGGGTCTACGAGCAGTACTTC. Amino acids: CASSSIEADRVYEQYF.

The genes are TRBV4-1 and TRBJ2-7; D is perhaps TRBD1 (6 bases). The CDR3 is 13 amino acids. Between the trimmed V and J ends, which lost 6 bases and 3 bases, there was a span of 12 bases. CDR1 MGHRA and CDR2 YSYEKL come from the germline V gene. The CDR3, as DNA: TGCGCCAGCAGTTTGACAGGAAACTACGAGCAGTACTTC. Its protein is CASSLTGNYEQYF.

The CDR3 bases are TGTGCCACTGACAGGGCCACATACGAGCAGTACTTC. Amino acid sequence: CATDRATYEQYF. The genes are TRBV6-5 and TRBJ2-7, with 7 bases matching TRBD1. Germline lookup yields CDR1 MNHEY and CDR2 SVGAGI. The CDR3 consists of 12 residues. J lost 4 bases, V lost 10 bases, and 7 bases had no gene match.

The chain uses TRBV19 and TRBJ1-2; no reliable D call. The CDR3 sequence is 12 residues long. Between the trimmed V and J ends, which lost 5 bases and 4 bases, there was a span of 8 bases. CDR1 and CDR2 from the germline V gene are LNHDA and SQIVND (reference sequence). The CDR3 region is CASSPSLYGYTF. The CDR3, as DNA: TGTGCCAGTAGTCCTAGTCTCTATGGCTACACCTTC.

This sequence joins TRBV28 and TRBJ1-2; D remains ambiguous. The V and J ends lost 3 bases and 2 bases respectively, with 13 bases between them. Germline CDR1 and CDR2: MDHEN and SYDVKM. The CDR3 loop spans 15 amino acids. CDR3 nucleotide sequence: TGTGCCAGCAGTTTCGACTCATCCTTCAACTATGGCTACACCTTC. Its translation: CASSFDSSFNYGYTF.

V is TRBV24-1 and J is TRBJ1-2; a weak D match, TRBD1 (5 bases). Germline CDR1 is KGHDR and CDR2 is SFDVKD. CDR3 size: 14 residues. Trimming removed 3 bases from V and 7 bases from J, with 14 bases in between. The chain's CDR3 is CATSDRGQFPGYTF. The CDR3, as DNA: TGTGCCACCAGTGATAGAGGACAATTCCCTGGCTACACCTTC.